A selection of T cell receptor beta chains follows, all from one sample in a study of T cell repertoires in cytomegalovirus infection. One entry per CDR3 protein results from TCRdb running MiXCR on the reads. The profile shows about 230,000 distinct CDR3 sequences, 22% of them singletons. Sequencing was carried out using CD8+ T cells from PBMCs. The source of these receptors is a human donor in good health (CMV status not recorded). Some clones in this sample may be carry-over from other donors' samples. The CDR3 runs from the conserved cysteine through the conserved F or W. D genes are given only for firm matches.

d_call v_call cdr3_aa
TRBD1 TRBV12-3/TRBV12-4 CASSTGQGDTGELFF
- TRBV6-5 CASSYGVGYDEAFF
- TRBV27 CASSNYWGTQETQYF
TRBD1 TRBV29-1 CSVEEADRGYEQYF
- TRBV7-6 CASSSPGGARNTEAFF
- TRBV4-1 CASSQRHGGSRSYNEQFF
TRBD2 TRBV5-4 CASSLGPLTSGKDTQYF
- TRBV2 CASGYPGGTGELFF
- TRBV2 CASSESTQETQYF
- TRBV28 CASSWDTSSYNSPLHF
TRBD1 TRBV29-1 CSVPTGEGGYTF
- TRBV5-1 CASPPSDEQYF
- TRBV20-1 CSARDVWITKNIQYF
TRBD1 TRBV28 CASSSPGGNYGYTF
- TRBV7-4 CASSGRTGSDTEAFF
TRBD2 TRBV13 CASSLGGLAAADTQYF
TRBD1 TRBV9 CASGDRGYEQFF
TRBD2 TRBV7-2 CASSYTGGLDEQFF
- TRBV5-4 CASSLRGDNYGYTF
- TRBV27 CASSTDTADTGELFF
- TRBV14 CASSLWGPGNTGELFF
- TRBV2 CASHDSYNEQFF
- TRBV20-1 CSATKGNSYNEQFF
TRBD1 TRBV28 CASSRYIGQGTGQPQHF
- TRBV12-3/TRBV12-4 CASRPEGGPGELFF
- TRBV28 CASSLSLGSGSPYEQYF